This TCR beta chain is from a study of cytomegalovirus exposure and HLA in healthy donors. Whole-study findings and limits: The study flagged around 150 TCR beta chains as cytomegalovirus-associated. The tendency of first-cohort TCR clusters to co-occur in the roughly 120 validation repertoires was the finding of a later analysis. Most sequenced TCRs were rare (though some public TCRs occurred in many donors).

J lost 4 bases, V lost 3 bases, and 6 bases had no gene match. Looked up from germline, CDR1 is SNHLY and CDR2 is FYNNEI. This CDR3 contains 14 residues. Some clones are missing from TCRdb's copy, which holds only in-frame ones; the method was immunoSEQ multiplex PCR. The repertoire includes roughly 250,000 clones, 90% of them detected once, and 0.37% sits in the top ten. In this sample, this clone turned up once. The antigen is undetermined. Donors were drawn from the approximately 120-subject validation cohort, separate from the approximately 640-subject first cohort. The clonotype originates from a woman aged 18-29 years in good health and CMV-seronegative. The chain joins TRBV2 to TRBJ2-7; 7 positions agree with TRBD2. Sequencing input: PBMCs. The CDR3 region is CASSDGWGGYEQYF. CDR3 nucleotides: TGTGCCAGCAGTGACGGGTGGGGGGGATACGAGCAGTACTTC.